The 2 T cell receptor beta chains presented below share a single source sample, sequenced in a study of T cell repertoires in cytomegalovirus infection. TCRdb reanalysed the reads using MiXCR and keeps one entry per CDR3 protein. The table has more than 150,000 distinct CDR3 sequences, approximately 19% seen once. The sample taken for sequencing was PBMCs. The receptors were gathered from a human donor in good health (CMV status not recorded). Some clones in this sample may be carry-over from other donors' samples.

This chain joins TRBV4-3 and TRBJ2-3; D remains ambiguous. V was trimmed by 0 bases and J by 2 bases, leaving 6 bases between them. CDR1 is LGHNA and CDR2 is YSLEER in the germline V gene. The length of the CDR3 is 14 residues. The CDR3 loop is CASSQDPFTDTQYF. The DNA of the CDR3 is TGCGCCAGCAGCCAAGACCCGTTCACAGATACGCAGTATTTT.

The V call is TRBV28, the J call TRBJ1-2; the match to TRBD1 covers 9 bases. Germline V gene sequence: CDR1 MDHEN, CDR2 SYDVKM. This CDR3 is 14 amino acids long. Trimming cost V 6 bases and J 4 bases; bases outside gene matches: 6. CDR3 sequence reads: CASRSQGAGYGYTF. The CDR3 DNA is TGTGCCAGCAGATCACAGGGGGCGGGCTATGGCTACACCTTC.